This TCR beta chain was sequenced for a study of Ad26.COV2.S vaccination and SARS-CoV-2 variants. Across the study: Enrolled in COV1001, the donor was in the Ad26.COV2.S trial arm, which received the vaccine. Ad26.COV2.S was injected intramuscularly once or twice, 56 days apart.

CDR3 size: 17 residues. Germline V gene lookup returns CDR1 SGHTA and CDR2 FQGNSA. The germline V and J ends were trimmed by 4 bases and 4 bases, with 17 bases remaining between them. The treatment: roughly 20 received Ad26.COV2.S at low or high dose, single or two shots; 5 received placebo; per-sample allocation not given. Collection of samples fell on day 63 after the first vaccine or placebo injection. At a Boston site, the person donating was an adult of 18-55 years. The repertoire was sequenced with immunoSEQ multiplex PCR; TCRdb's copy has only in-frame clones and lacks some. The table shows some 290,000 clones, with 70% to 90% occurring only once.

Material: peripheral blood, obtained in a trial of Ad26.COV2.S vaccine versus placebo. The TCR comes from a person between 18 and 60 years old who received the Ad26.COV2.S COVID-19 vaccine or a placebo. This chain links TRBV7-2 with TRBJ2-6; D possibly matches TRBD1 or TRBD2 (6 bases each). The CDR3 sequence: CASSSLGGGRGANVLTF. In DNA form, the CDR3 reads TGTGCCAGCAGCTCCTTGGGTGGGGGGCGAGGGGCCAACGTCCTGACTTTC.